This T cell receptor (beta chain) came from a study of control samples from healthy donors and cancer patients. Assay: immunoSEQ multiplex PCR; the TCRdb copy retains only in-frame clones and omits some. The table shows about 80,000 clones, with about nine tenths occurring only once. Germline CDR1 is SGHRS and CDR2 is YFSETQ. Losses at the gene ends were 5 bases for V and 0 bases for J; bases not matched to a gene: 6. This CDR3 has 18 amino acids. Sequences were obtained from blood. This sequence originates from a man in his forties or fifties in good health. J is TRBJ2-1 and V is TRBV5-1; 15 positions agree with TRBD2. The CDR3, as DNA: TGCGCCAGCAGTGGGACTAGCGGGGGGACCCTCTCCTACAATGAGCAGTTCTTC. As protein: CASSGTSGGTLSYNEQFF.